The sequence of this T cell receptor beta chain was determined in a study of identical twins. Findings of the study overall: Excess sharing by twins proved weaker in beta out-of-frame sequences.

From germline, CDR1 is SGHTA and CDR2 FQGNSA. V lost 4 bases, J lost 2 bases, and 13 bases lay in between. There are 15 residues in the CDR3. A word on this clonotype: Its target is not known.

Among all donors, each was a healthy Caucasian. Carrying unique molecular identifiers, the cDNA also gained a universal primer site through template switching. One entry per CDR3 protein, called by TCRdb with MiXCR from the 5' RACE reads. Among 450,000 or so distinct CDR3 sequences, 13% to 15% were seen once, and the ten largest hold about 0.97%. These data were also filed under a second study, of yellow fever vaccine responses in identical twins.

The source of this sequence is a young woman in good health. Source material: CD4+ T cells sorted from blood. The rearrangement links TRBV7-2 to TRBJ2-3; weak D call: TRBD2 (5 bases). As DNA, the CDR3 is TGTGCCAGCAGCTCGGCGGGCGCATACACAGATACGCAGTATTTT. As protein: CASSSAGAYTDTQYF.